Described below is a single TCR beta chain sequence and its context. Its antigen is unknown. This record comes from a study of blood T cells in healthy people across ages. Alongside a J-beta primer mix, a sample-barcoded 5' primer served in a second PCR lasting about 7 to 11 cycles. Per-sample output comprised a minimum of 2.5 million paired-end reads containing CDR3. TCRdb used MiXCR to reprocess the 5' RACE reads, holding one entry per CDR3 protein. The sample consists of 700,000 to 950,000 distinct CDR3 sequences, 43% of them appearing once. Findings and caveats of the study: While age rose, TCR beta diversity per million T cells dropped in a roughly linear way.

The length of the CDR3 is 16 residues. Germline values: CDR1 SGDLS, CDR2 YYNGEE. V dropped 3 bases and J dropped 7; count of bases not matched to a gene: 11. The TCR sequence derives from a woman aged 55-69 years in good health. The chain uses TRBV9 and TRBJ2-7; 12 bases line up with TRBD2. The specimen sequenced was blood. CDR3 bases: TGTGCCAGCAGCGCGAATAGACTAGCGGGAGTTGATGAGCAGTACTTC. Its protein is CASSANRLAGVDEQYF.